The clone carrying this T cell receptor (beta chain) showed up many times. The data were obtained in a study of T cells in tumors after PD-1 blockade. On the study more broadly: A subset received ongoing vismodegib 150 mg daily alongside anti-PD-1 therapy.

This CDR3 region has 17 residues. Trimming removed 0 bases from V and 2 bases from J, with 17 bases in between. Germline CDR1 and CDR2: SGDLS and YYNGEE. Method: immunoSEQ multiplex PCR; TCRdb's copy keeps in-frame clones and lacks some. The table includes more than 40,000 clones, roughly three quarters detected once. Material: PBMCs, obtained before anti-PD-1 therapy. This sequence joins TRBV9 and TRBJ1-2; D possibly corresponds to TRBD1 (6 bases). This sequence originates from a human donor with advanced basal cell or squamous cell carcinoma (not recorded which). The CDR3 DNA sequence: TGTGCCAGCAGCGTAGCTGGGTTTGCAGGGGCGAACTATGGCTACACCTTC. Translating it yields CASSVAGFAGANYGYTF.